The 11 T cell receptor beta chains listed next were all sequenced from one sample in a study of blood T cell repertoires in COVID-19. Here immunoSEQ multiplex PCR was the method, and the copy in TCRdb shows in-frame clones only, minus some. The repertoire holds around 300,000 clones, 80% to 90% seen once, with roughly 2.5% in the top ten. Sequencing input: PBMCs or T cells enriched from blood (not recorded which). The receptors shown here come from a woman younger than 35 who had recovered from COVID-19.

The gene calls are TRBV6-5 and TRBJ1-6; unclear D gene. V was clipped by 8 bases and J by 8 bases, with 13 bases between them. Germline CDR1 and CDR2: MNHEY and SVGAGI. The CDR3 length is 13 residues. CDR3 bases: TGTGCCAGCTCCCGAAACCGAGATTCACCCCTCCACTTT. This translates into CASSRNRDSPLHF.

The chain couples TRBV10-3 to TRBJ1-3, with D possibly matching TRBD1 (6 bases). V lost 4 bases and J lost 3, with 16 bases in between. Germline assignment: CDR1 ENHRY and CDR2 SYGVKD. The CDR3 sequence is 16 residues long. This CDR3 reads CAISGRGRGFGNTIYF. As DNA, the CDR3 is TGTGCCATCAGTGGCCGCGGCAGGGGTTTTGGAAACACCATATATTTT.

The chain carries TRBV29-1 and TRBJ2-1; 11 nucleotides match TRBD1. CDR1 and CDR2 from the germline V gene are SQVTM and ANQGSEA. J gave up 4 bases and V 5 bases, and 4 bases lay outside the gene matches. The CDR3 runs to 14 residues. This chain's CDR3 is CSVRDRGRYNEQFF. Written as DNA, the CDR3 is TGCAGCGTTCGGGACAGGGGGAGGTACAATGAGCAGTTCTTC.

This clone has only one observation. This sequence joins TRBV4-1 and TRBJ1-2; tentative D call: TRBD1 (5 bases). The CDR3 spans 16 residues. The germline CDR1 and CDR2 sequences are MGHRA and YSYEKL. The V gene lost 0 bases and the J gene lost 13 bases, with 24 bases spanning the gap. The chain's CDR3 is CASSQDWGRGWRAGTF. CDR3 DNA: TGCGCCAGCAGCCAAGATTGGGGGAGGGGATGGAGGGCCGGCACCTTC.

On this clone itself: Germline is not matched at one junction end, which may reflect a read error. The CDR3 loop reads CASRGGPIPF. The CDR3 coding sequence is TGTGCCAGCAGGGGAGGACCTATCCCCTTC. The rearrangement links TRBV2 to TRBJ1-2, with D uncertain. The germline V gene encodes CDR1 SNHLY and CDR2 FYNNEI. The CDR3 totals 10 residues.

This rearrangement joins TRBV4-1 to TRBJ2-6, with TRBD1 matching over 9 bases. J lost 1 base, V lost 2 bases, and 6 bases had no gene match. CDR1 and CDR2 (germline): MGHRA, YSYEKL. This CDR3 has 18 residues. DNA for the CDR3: TGCGCCAGCAGCCAACCTACAGGGGGCGCTTCTGGGGCCAACGTCCTGACTTTC. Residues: CASSQPTGGASGANVLTF.

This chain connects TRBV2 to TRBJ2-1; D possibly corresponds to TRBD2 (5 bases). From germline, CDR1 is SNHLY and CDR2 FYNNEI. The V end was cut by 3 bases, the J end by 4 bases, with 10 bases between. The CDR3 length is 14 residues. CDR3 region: CASSEPGLYNEQFF. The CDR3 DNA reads TGTGCCAGCAGTGAGCCGGGGTTATACAATGAGCAGTTCTTC. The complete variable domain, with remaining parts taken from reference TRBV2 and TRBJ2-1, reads EPEVTQTPSHQVTQMGQEVILRCVPISNHLYFYWYRQILGQKVEFLVSFYNNEISEKSEIFDDQFSVERPDGSNFTLKIRSTKLEDSAMYFCASSEPGLYNEQFFGPGTRLTVL.

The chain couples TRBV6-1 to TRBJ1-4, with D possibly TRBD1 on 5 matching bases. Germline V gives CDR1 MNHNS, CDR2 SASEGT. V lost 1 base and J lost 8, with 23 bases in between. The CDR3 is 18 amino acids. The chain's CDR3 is CASSEGSAAAGPEEKLFF. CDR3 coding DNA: TGTGCCAGCAGTGAAGGATCAGCAGCGGCGGGGCCGGAAGAAAAACTGTTTTTT.

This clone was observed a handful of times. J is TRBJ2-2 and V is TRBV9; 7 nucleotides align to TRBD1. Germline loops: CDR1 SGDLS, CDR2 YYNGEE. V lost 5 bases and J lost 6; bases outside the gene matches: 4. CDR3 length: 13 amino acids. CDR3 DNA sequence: TGTGCCAGCAGTCCCGGGACAGCCGGGGAGCTGTTTTTT. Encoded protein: CASSPGTAGELFF. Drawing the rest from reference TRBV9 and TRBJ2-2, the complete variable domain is DSGVTQTPKHLITATGQRVTLRCSPRSGDLSVYWYQQSLDQGLQFLIQYYNGEERAKGNILERFSAQQFPDLHSELNLSSLELGDSALYFCASSPGTAGELFFGEGSRLTVL.

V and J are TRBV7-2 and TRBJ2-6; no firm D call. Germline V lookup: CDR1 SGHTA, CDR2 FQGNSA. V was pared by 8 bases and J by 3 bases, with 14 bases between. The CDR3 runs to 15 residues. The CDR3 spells CASSPLVSGANVLTF. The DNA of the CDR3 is TGTGCCAGCTCCCCCCTGGTGAGTGGGGCCAACGTCCTGACTTTC.

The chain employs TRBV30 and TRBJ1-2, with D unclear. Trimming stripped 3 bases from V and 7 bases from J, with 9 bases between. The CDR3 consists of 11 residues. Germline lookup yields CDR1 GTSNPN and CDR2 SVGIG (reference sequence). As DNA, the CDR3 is TGTGCCTGGAGCCAGACAAGTGGCTACACCTTC. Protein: CAWSQTSGYTF.